Each of the 10 T cell receptor beta chains below was sequenced from the same sample in a study of OX40 agonist ivuxolimab in advanced cancers. The data were produced by immunoSEQ multiplex PCR, yet TCRdb's version contains in-frame clones alone and is incomplete. The sample lists around 39,000 clones; approximately 82% were seen once. The sequencing here drew on CD4+ or CD8+ T cells sorted from blood, taken in a trial of the OX40 agonist ivuxolimab. The receptors were sampled from an adult with an advanced solid tumor such as melanoma, head and neck, liver or kidney cancer.

The CDR3 here is CSVEDPGEGYTF. DNA for the CDR3: TGCAGCGTTGAAGATCCTGGGGAAGGCTACACCTTC. This chain joins TRBV29-1 and TRBJ1-2; no clear D. Trimming stripped 0 bases from V and 8 bases from J, with 10 bases between. Germline values: CDR1 SQVTM, CDR2 ANQGSEA. CDR3 length: 12 amino acids. The full variable domain, completed using reference TRBV29-1 and TRBJ1-2, is SAVISQKPSRDICQRGTSLTIQCQVDSQVTMMFWYRQQPGQSLTLIATANQGSEATYESGFVIDKFPISRPNLTFSTLTVSNMSPEDSSIYLCSVEDPGEGYTFGSGTRLTVV.

The chain combines TRBV6-1 with TRBJ1-3; D uncertain. The V gene's germline CDR1 is MNHNS and CDR2 SASEGT. CDR3 size: 14 residues. The ends were cut back, 4 bases at V and 0 bases at J, with 7 bases in the middle. CDR3 region: CASSGTGSGNTIYF. The CDR3 DNA sequence: TGTGCCAGCAGTGGTACTGGCTCTGGAAACACCATATATTTT.

The chain joins TRBV27 to TRBJ1-2, with 9 positions matching TRBD1. Germline V gene data show CDR1 as MNHEY and CDR2 as SMNVEV (reference sequence). This CDR3 region has 13 residues. The V gene end was trimmed by 3 bases and the J gene end by 8 bases; junction bases not matched to a gene: 4. The CDR3 loop is CASSFSGTGGYTF. CDR3 sequence (DNA): TGTGCCAGCAGTTTCTCCGGGACAGGGGGCTACACCTTC.

The chain links TRBV28 to TRBJ1-2; D unclear. This CDR3 region has 15 residues. Trimming stripped 5 bases from V and 4 bases from J, with 17 bases between. The germline gives CDR1 MDHEN, CDR2 SYDVKM. This CDR3 reads CASSTPQGLVYGYTF. CDR3 sequence (DNA): TGTGCCAGCAGTACTCCCCAAGGGCTCGTCTATGGCTACACCTTC.

The chain has TRBV2 and TRBJ1-1; D remains ambiguous. Between the trimmed V and J ends, which lost 9 bases and 4 bases, there was a span of 18 bases. The CDR3 consists of 14 residues. Germline CDR1 and CDR2: SNHLY and FYNNEI. The CDR3 DNA follows: TGTGCCAGTAGACTTGGGGTTTTGGTCACTGAAGCTTTCTTT. Protein product: CASRLGVLVTEAFF.

The rearrangement uses TRBV30 and TRBJ2-7, with D maybe TRBD2 (6 bases). With 2 bases removed from V and 0 bases from J, the gap between germline ends came to 14 bases. This CDR3 comprises 15 residues. Germline CDR1 reads GTSNPN; CDR2 reads SVGIG (reference sequence). CDR3 protein: CAWSRIGGSSYEQYF. For the CDR3, the DNA is TGTGCCTGGAGTCGAATAGGAGGGTCCTCCTACGAGCAGTACTTC.

The V gene is TRBV18, the J gene TRBJ2-7, with D possibly matching TRBD1 (5 bases). Germline V lookup: CDR1 KGHSH, CDR2 LQKENI. The CDR3 has 13 amino acids. Trimming cost V 3 bases and J 6 bases, with 12 bases left between them. CDR3 nucleotide sequence: TGTGCCAGCTCACCCCCGGACACCTTCGAGCAGTACTTC. Translating it yields CASSPPDTFEQYF.

This clone was recorded once. The chain recombines TRBV27 with TRBJ2-7; D is possibly TRBD1 (6 bases). Germline V gene lookup returns CDR1 MNHEY and CDR2 SMNVEV (reference sequence). V was clipped by 6 bases and J by 6 bases, with 24 bases between them. This CDR3 contains 16 residues. The CDR3 region has the DNA TGTGCCAGCAGCAGGAATGTCCTTTTGAAAGGGGGCGAGCAGTACTTC. Residues: CASSRNVLLKGGEQYF.

V gene TRBV5-8 combines with J gene TRBJ1-6, with 7 positions matching TRBD1. Germline CDR1 and CDR2: SGHTS and YDEGEE. CDR3 length: 15 amino acids. Trimming at V came to 5 bases and at J to 7 bases, leaving 9 bases not matched to a gene. The CDR3 DNA is TGTGCCAGCAGGCCCGCGGGACAGAGCAATTCACCCCTCCACTTT. It encodes CASRPAGQSNSPLHF.

The chain links TRBV15 to TRBJ1-3, with D maybe TRBD1 (5 bases). V dropped 0 bases and J dropped 1 base, with 7 bases sitting between them. The CDR3 sequence is 15 residues long. Germline loops: CDR1 LNHNV, CDR2 YYDKDF (reference sequence). CDR3 amino acids: CATSRDPGSGNTIYF. CDR3 nucleotide sequence: TGTGCCACCAGCAGAGATCCAGGGTCTGGAAACACCATATATTTT.